This paragraph covers one T cell receptor (beta chain) sequence. Its antigen remains unknown. The sample comes from a study of cytomegalovirus exposure and HLA in healthy donors. Study-level findings and limits: As confirmed in vitro, a few CMV-associated chains were specific for CMV antigens.

Germline lookup yields CDR1 SQVTM and CDR2 ANQGSEA. This CDR3 spans 14 amino acids. The PCR employed 60 Vbeta primers together with 13 Jbeta primers. Profiled with immunoSEQ multiplex PCR; TCRdb holds only in-frame clones, not every one. The sample totals about 210,000 clones; its top ten clones hold under 1%. This TCR was recovered from a woman aged 30 to 39 in good health and CMV-seropositive. The genes are TRBV29-1 and TRBJ2-5; 9 nucleotides match TRBD1. TRBJ2-7 matches the DNA end more closely, so the J call is doubtful. Sequenced sample: PBMCs. CDR3 nucleotides: TGCAGCGCCACGACGACTACAGGGGGCGCCGAGCAGTACTTC. This codes for CSATTTTGGAEQYF.